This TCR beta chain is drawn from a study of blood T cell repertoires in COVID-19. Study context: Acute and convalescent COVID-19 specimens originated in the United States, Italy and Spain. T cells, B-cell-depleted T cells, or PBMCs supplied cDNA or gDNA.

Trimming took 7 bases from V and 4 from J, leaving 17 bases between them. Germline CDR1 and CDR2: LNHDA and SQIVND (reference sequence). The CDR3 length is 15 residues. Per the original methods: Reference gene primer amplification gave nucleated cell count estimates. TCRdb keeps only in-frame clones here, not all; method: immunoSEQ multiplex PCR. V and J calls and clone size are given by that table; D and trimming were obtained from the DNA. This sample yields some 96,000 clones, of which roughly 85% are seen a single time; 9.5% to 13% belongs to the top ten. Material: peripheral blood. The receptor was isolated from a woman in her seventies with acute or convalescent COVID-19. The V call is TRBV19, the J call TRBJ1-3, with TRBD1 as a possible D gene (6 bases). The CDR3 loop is CASTLTTDRGNTIYF. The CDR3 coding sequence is TGTGCCAGTACCTTGACCACGGACAGAGGAAACACCATATATTTT.